Shown below are 26 T cell receptor beta chains from a single sample sequenced in a study of control samples from healthy donors and cancer patients. Profiled with immunoSEQ multiplex PCR; TCRdb holds only in-frame clones, not every one. The sample has 150,000 to 200,000 clones, nearly 90% seen once. The specimen was blood. The receptors were gathered from a woman aged 45-60 years in good health.

CDR3 nucleotide sequence: TGTGCCAGCAGACCACGGGACAGCGTGAACACTGAAGCTTTCTTT. Its translation: CASRPRDSVNTEAFF. The rearrangement uses TRBV6-4 and TRBJ1-1; 7 nucleotides line up with TRBD1. The J segment lost 0 bases and the V segment lost 6 bases, leaving 7 bases of the junction unmatched. This CDR3 comprises 15 residues. Germline loops: CDR1 MRHNA, CDR2 SNTAGT.

The rearrangement uses TRBV5-1 and TRBJ2-3, with D perhaps matching TRBD1 (6 bases). This CDR3 contains 14 residues. Trimming cost V 5 bases and J 2 bases, with 12 bases left between them. The V gene's germline CDR1 is SGHRS and CDR2 YFSETQ. The CDR3 is CASRWTAFTDTQYF. DNA of the CDR3: TGCGCCAGCAGGTGGACAGCTTTCACAGATACGCAGTATTTT. Looking up the rest from reference TRBV5-1 and TRBJ2-3 gives the full variable domain: KAGVTQTPRYLIKTRGQQVTLSCSPISGHRSVSWYQQTPGQGLQFLFEYFSETQRNKGNFPGRFSGRQFSNSRSEMNVSTLELGDSALYLCASRWTAFTDTQYFGPGTRLTVL.

This chain links TRBV4-2 with TRBJ1-5; D is perhaps TRBD1 (5 bases). Trimming removed 0 bases at V and 2 bases at J, with 17 bases between. CDR3 length: 18 amino acids. In germline, CDR1 is LGHNA, CDR2 YNFKEQ. The CDR3 nucleotides are TGTGCCAGCAGCCAAGATCGGCTAGGCCCGGGACGCAATCAGCCCCAGCATTTT. This sequence encodes CASSQDRLGPGRNQPQHF.

The chain joins TRBV20-1 to TRBJ2-5, with a tentative D call TRBD2 (6 bases). With 7 bases removed from V and 5 bases from J, the gap between germline ends came to 11 bases. This CDR3 is built from 11 residues. The germline CDR1 and CDR2 sequences are DFQATT and SNEGSKA (reference sequence). The CDR3 bases are TGCAGTGGGGGGGTCTTGGAGACCCAGTACTTC. It encodes CSGGVLETQYF.

The chain uses TRBV7-3 and TRBJ2-3; D call uncertain. V was trimmed by 5 bases and J by 3 bases, leaving 12 bases between them. Germline CDR1 is SGHTA and CDR2 is FQGTGA. The CDR3 has 14 residues. The CDR3 here is CASSPGPGTDTQYF. The DNA for the CDR3 is TGTGCCAGCAGCCCAGGTCCCGGGACAGATACGCAGTATTTT.

The chain combines TRBV7-3 with TRBJ1-1; no definite D call. The CDR3 has 15 residues. V lost 1 base, J lost 0 bases, and 9 bases lay in between. Per germline, CDR1 SGHTA and CDR2 FQGTGA. The CDR3 sequence: CASSLRAAMNTEAFF. The DNA for the CDR3 is TGTGCCAGCAGCTTAAGGGCCGCAATGAACACTGAAGCTTTCTTT.

The rearrangement links TRBV28 to TRBJ2-1; D is possibly TRBD1 or TRBD2 (6 bases each). The CDR3 spans 15 residues. Germline V lookup: CDR1 MDHEN, CDR2 SYDVKM. V was clipped by 8 bases and J by 0 bases, with 14 bases between them. CDR3 nucleotide sequence: TGTGCCAGCGCCTATGGGGGGCGCTCCTACAATGAGCAGTTCTTC. It encodes CASAYGGRSYNEQFF.

The chain employs TRBV30 and TRBJ1-2; D ambiguous. This CDR3 region has 11 residues. The germline gives CDR1 GTSNPN, CDR2 SVGIG (reference sequence). Trimming cost V 1 base and J 12 bases, with 12 bases left between them. The CDR3 DNA reads TGTGCCTGGAGTGCCCTCCTTAAGAACACCTTC. Its translation: CAWSALLKNTF.

J is TRBJ2-2 and V is TRBV24-1; no firm D call. V lost 7 bases and J 5 bases, leaving 4 bases between the germline ends. The CDR3 sequence is 11 residues long. The germline V gene encodes CDR1 KGHDR and CDR2 SFDVKD. The CDR3 protein is CATSGTGELFF. In DNA form, the CDR3 reads TGTGCCACCAGCGGGACCGGGGAGCTGTTTTTT.

The V call is TRBV18, the J call TRBJ1-2; D remains ambiguous. This CDR3 has 13 amino acids. Trimming pared 3 bases from V and 4 bases from J, leaving 9 bases between. CDR1 is KGHSH and CDR2 is LQKENI in the germline V gene. In DNA, the CDR3 is TGTGCCAGCTCACCTGATAGGGTCTATGGCTACACCTTC. Protein product: CASSPDRVYGYTF.

J is TRBJ2-3 and V is TRBV11-1; D may be TRBD2 (6 bases). The V and J ends lost 6 bases and 3 bases respectively, with 16 bases between them. The CDR3 length is 15 residues. Per the germline V gene, CDR1 is SGHAT and CDR2 is FQDESV (reference sequence). CDR3 bases: TGTGCCAGCAGTTTTCCCCAGGCGGGGACAGATACGCAGTATTTT. It translates to CASSFPQAGTDTQYF.

The rearrangement joins TRBV28 to TRBJ1-2; D gene uncertain. The CDR3 length is 13 residues. The V end lost 6 bases, the J end lost 4 bases, and 12 bases lay between the germline ends. Per germline, CDR1 MDHEN and CDR2 SYDVKM. The DNA for the CDR3 is TGTGCCAGCAGACCCTCCCCAGTCTATGGCTACACCTTC. This translates into CASRPSPVYGYTF.

This clone showed up just a few times. The V call is TRBV12-2, the J call TRBJ1-5. TRBV12-2 is tagged as a pseudogene. The CDR3 covers 14 residues. CDR3 region: CASRLKQYYSPQHF. The CDR3 DNA is TGTGCAAGTCGCTTAAAGCAATATTATTCGCCCCAGCATTTT.

A word on this clone: Other DNA sequences from this sample encode an identical CDR3 as well. This rearrangement joins TRBV20-1 to TRBJ1-1; a possible D gene is TRBD1 (6 bases). Trimming removed 6 bases from V and 3 bases from J, with 8 bases in between. CDR1 is DFQATT and CDR2 is SNEGSKA in the germline V gene (reference sequence). CDR3 size: 11 residues. The CDR3 here is CSARGDTEAFF. The CDR3 region has the DNA TGCAGTGCAAGGGGGGACACTGAAGCTTTCTTT.

The chain has TRBV28 and TRBJ1-5; D is perhaps TRBD1 (5 bases). The ends were cut back, 8 bases at V and 4 bases at J, with 15 bases in the middle. Germline CDR1 is MDHEN and CDR2 is SYDVKM. CDR3 length: 14 residues. This chain's CDR3 is CASVGGMRNQPQHF. The DNA for the CDR3 is TGTGCCAGCGTGGGGGGGATGAGGAATCAGCCCCAGCATTTT.

The genes are TRBV19 and TRBJ1-2; no definite D call. Germline loops: CDR1 LNHDA, CDR2 SQIVND (reference sequence). This CDR3 region has 11 residues. Trimming removed 7 bases at V and 4 bases at J, with 7 bases between. CDR3 sequence reads: CASTGVYGYTF. Here the CDR3 DNA reads TGTGCCAGTACGGGAGTCTATGGCTACACCTTC.

This clone was seen more than once but under ten times. The V call is TRBV19, the J call TRBJ1-5; a weak D match, TRBD1 (6 bases). This CDR3 region has 16 residues. V was clipped by 5 bases and J by 0 bases, with 14 bases between them. Per the germline V gene, CDR1 is LNHDA and CDR2 is SQIVND (reference sequence). The CDR3: CASSSQTGNSNQPQHF. The CDR3 DNA sequence: TGTGCCAGTAGTTCACAGACAGGTAATAGCAATCAGCCCCAGCATTTT.

The chain has TRBV7-3 and TRBJ1-5; D remains ambiguous. In germline, CDR1 is SGHTA, CDR2 FQGTGA. This CDR3 comprises 13 residues. V was shortened by 5 bases and J by 7 bases, with 12 bases between the two germline ends. The CDR3 protein is CASSDGPLQPQHF. The CDR3 coding sequence is TGTGCCAGCAGCGATGGCCCATTACAGCCCCAGCATTTT.

The gene calls are TRBV6-2 or TRBV6-3 and TRBJ2-1; D is ambiguous. Germline V lookup: CDR1 MNHEY, CDR2 SVGEGT. Trimming shortened V by 4 bases and J by 8 bases, and 18 bases separated the two germline ends. The length of the CDR3 is 15 residues. This chain's CDR3 is CASSSPGPPKDEQFF. The CDR3 coding sequence is TGTGCCAGCAGTTCGCCGGGCCCCCCCAAGGATGAGCAGTTCTTC.

CDR3 coding DNA: TGCGCCAGCAGCTTGGACCCGGGGAGGAACACCGGGGAGCTGTTTTTT. Translation: CASSLDPGRNTGELFF. The chain is built from TRBV5-1 and TRBJ2-2, with D perhaps matching TRBD2 (5 bases). The germline gives CDR1 SGHRS, CDR2 YFSETQ. V was shortened by 0 bases and J by 1 base, with 10 bases between the two germline ends. The CDR3 contains 16 residues.

The chain has TRBV30 and TRBJ2-5; no clear D. CDR3 length equals 13 residues. V lost 5 bases, J lost 2 bases, and 12 bases lay in between. CDR1 and CDR2 (germline): GTSNPN, SVGIG (reference sequence). CDR3 region: CAWGVTLQETQYF. CDR3 bases: TGTGCCTGGGGCGTAACCCTTCAAGAGACCCAGTACTTC.

The J gene is TRBJ1-4, the V gene TRBV18; no clear D gene. Trimming removed 0 bases at V and 5 bases at J, with 10 bases between. This CDR3 has 15 amino acids. In germline, CDR1 is KGHSH, CDR2 LQKENI. CDR3 coding DNA: TGTGCCAGCTCACCACCAAGTGGGCGCAATGAAAAACTGTTTTTT. It yields the protein CASSPPSGRNEKLFF.

The chain is built from TRBV11-3 and TRBJ1-1, with unresolved D. V lost 4 bases to trimming and J lost 0 bases, with 12 bases between them. Germline V lookup: CDR1 SGHNT, CDR2 YENEEA. The CDR3 spans 15 residues. CDR3 region: CASSSTGSVNTEAFF. The CDR3 region has the DNA TGTGCCAGCAGCTCCACGGGGAGTGTGAACACTGAAGCTTTCTTT.

The chain combines TRBV6-1 with TRBJ1-2; D is uncertain. V was shortened by 2 bases and J by 8 bases, with 6 bases between the two germline ends. Germline CDR1 MNHNS, CDR2 SASEGT. The CDR3 length is 11 residues. This chain's CDR3 is CASSERWGYTF. The CDR3 DNA sequence: TGTGCCAGCAGTGAACGGTGGGGCTACACCTTC.

CDR3 sequence reads: CASSLAGDSEQFF. CDR3 in DNA: TGTGCCAGCAGCTTAGCGGGAGACAGTGAGCAGTTCTTC. The rearrangement links TRBV5-5 to TRBJ2-1; TRBD2 aligns across 8 bases. Trimming cost V 2 bases and J 9 bases; bases outside gene matches: 4. CDR1 and CDR2 (germline): SGHKS, YYEKEE (reference sequence). This CDR3 spans 13 amino acids.

V gene TRBV30 combines with J gene TRBJ1-6; the D gene is possibly TRBD1 (5 bases). CDR1 and CDR2 from the germline V gene are GTSNPN and SVGIG (reference sequence). The CDR3 extends over 16 amino acids. The V and J ends lost 4 bases and 7 bases respectively, with 20 bases between them. This CDR3 is CAWKLRHGGNNSPLHF. The CDR3 nucleotides read TGTGCCTGGAAGTTAAGGCATGGGGGGAACAATTCACCCCTCCACTTT.